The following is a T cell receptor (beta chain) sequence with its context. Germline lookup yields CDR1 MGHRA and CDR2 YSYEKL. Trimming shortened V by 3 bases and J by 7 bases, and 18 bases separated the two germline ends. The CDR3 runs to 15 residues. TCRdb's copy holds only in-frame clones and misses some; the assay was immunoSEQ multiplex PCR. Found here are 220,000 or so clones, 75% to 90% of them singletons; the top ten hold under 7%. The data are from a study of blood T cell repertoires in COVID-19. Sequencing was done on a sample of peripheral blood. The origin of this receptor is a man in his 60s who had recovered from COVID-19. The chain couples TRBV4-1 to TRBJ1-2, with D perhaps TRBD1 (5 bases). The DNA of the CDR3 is TGCGCCAGCAGCCACCAAGTTCAGGGTCAGGGTGGCTACACCTTC. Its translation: CASSHQVQGQGGYTF.